This is a list of T cell receptor beta chains from one sample in a study of cytomegalovirus exposure and HLA in healthy donors. The protocol was immunoSEQ multiplex PCR, while the TCRdb copy is restricted to in-frame clones and leaves out a portion. The repertoire includes 120,000 to 150,000 clones, 80% to 85% of them detected once, and around 1.3% sits in the top ten. Sequenced: PBMCs. These receptors were obtained from a female donor in good health and CMV-seronegative. Both conserved end residues are trimmed from each CDR3.

v_call	j_call	cdr3_aa
TRBV7-6	TRBJ1-5	ASSPFGGPQH
TRBV28	TRBJ1-3	ASRNAGNIGNTIY
TRBV13	TRBJ2-7	ASSASGPEQY
TRBV2	TRBJ1-1	ASSEGHVGWAF
TRBV10-3	TRBJ2-7	AISESGYEQY
TRBV27	TRBJ2-1	ASGTGDGYEQF
TRBV4-1	TRBJ2-1	ATKGSSYNEQF
TRBV6-5	TRBJ1-1	ASSGTGGTEAF
TRBV30	TRBJ2-5	AWGVPPIETQY
TRBV27	TRBJ2-5	ASSSLGTGVETQY
TRBV7-3	TRBJ2-5	ASSFLGGTGRETQY
TRBV5-6	TRBJ1-4	ASSSRQGDVGEKLF
TRBV28	TRBJ2-5	ASSVSGDRYQETQY
TRBV28	TRBJ2-7	ASSSSDRVYEQY
TRBV5-4	TRBJ2-2	ASSLGQNTGELF
TRBV19	TRBJ1-4	ASSPLTGGKEKLF
TRBV20-1	TRBJ2-7	SARIQGEQY
TRBV6-4	TRBJ2-2	ASSDASETGELF
TRBV6-1	TRBJ2-7	ASRLAPSYEQY
TRBV28	TRBJ1-1	ASSPPPDTEAF
TRBV4-1	TRBJ1-5	ASSPGTGNQPQH
TRBV6-1	TRBJ1-5	ASSERDRGSNQPQH
TRBV28	TRBJ2-7	ASSYSGEQY
TRBV19	TRBJ1-2	ATSQGGYGYT
TRBV2	TRBJ2-7	ASSALWGSGDLGEQY
TRBV2	TRBJ2-2	ASSERQPAAGGELF
TRBV4-1	TRBJ2-7	ASSQDALSPTYEQY
TRBV14	TRBJ2-3	ASSPRLAGATQY
TRBV28	TRBJ1-1	ASSLDGAGGAF
TRBV11-2	TRBJ2-5	ASSLGTSGGQETQY
TRBV25-1	TRBJ2-2	ASLGQGAVIGELF
TRBV5-4	TRBJ1-1	ASSRPGDRGLRAF
TRBV5-1	TRBJ1-4	ASSLAAGPNEKLF
TRBV2	TRBJ1-5	ASSRQGAQPQH
TRBV29-1	TRBJ1-2	SAEAWDRSRGYT
TRBV29-1	TRBJ1-2	SVVQTFGGYT
TRBV4-1	TRBJ2-3	ASSQLPPPGGTQY
TRBV13	TRBJ1-2	ASSLGTVKVEDGYT
TRBV7-8	TRBJ2-5	ASRKGAGGETQY
TRBV30	TRBJ2-7	AWSSESYEQY
TRBV10-3	TRBJ2-1	AISDTGTGGTSGRGSYNEQF
TRBV29-1	NA	SVEAPGKRGEQY
TRBV13	TRBJ2-3	ASSLRGASTDTQY
TRBV29-1	TRBJ1-1	SARQGQGEAF
TRBV6-5	TRBJ1-4	ASSYDYPGNEKLF
TRBV6-6	TRBJ2-3	ASSYQGTDTQY
TRBV7-9	TRBJ1-1	ASSSTGTSSTEAF
TRBV5-6	TRBJ2-7	ASSFMDRRAYEQY
TRBV10-3	TRBJ2-1	AISEFRAGRNEQF
TRBV6-6	TRBJ1-2	ASSLRQGNGYT
TRBV5-1	TRBJ2-1	ASSLEGLAGYNEQF